The sequence of this T cell receptor (beta chain) was determined in a study of read filtering for tumor transcriptome and immune sequencing. Background on the study: After DNase treatment, RNA was made into whole-transcriptome libraries.

This clonotype was observed many times. Its target is not known. General study results and limits: Even smaller IR-seq throughput identified most shared clonotypes. The CD138-negative fraction was mixed bone marrow immune cells, not pure T cells.

This library used 300 to 500 ng RNA and molecular barcoded adaptors spanning alpha/delta and beta/gamma chains. TCRdb analysed the reads with MiXCR anew, one entry per CDR3 protein. This sample carries fewer than 90,000 distinct CDR3 sequences, 12% of them seen once, and the ten largest clones take 15%. The TCR originated in a donor over 35 with multiple myeloma. The sample taken for sequencing was a population of CD138-negative cells sorted from bone marrow.

The CDR3 sequence is CASSFGTGGETEAFF. The CDR3 DNA is TGTGCCAGCAGTTTTGGGACAGGGGGTGAGACTGAAGCTTTCTTT. V usage is TRBV12-3 or TRBV12-4 and J usage is TRBJ1-1; 11 nucleotides match TRBD1. V was pared by 3 bases and J by 5 bases, with 5 bases of the junction left unmatched. This CDR3 region has 15 residues.